These 30 T cell receptor beta chains came from one sample sequenced in a study of beta chain features in type 1 diabetes. Of the isolated RNA, all was reverse transcribed, and so the sequenced material was expressed TCRB transcripts. Clones were read by immunoSEQ multiplex PCR, and TCRdb kept only the in-frame ones, dropping some. The sample records around 240,000 clones, 9.6% being singletons. Sequenced sample: naive CD4+ T cells from blood. These receptors were obtained from a woman between 18 and 29 years old in good health.

This clone was picked up a small number of times. The V and J genes are TRBV5-1 and TRBJ1-1, with TRBD1 matching 8 bases. This CDR3 has 15 residues. V gave up 4 bases and J gave up 7 bases; unmatched junction bases: 12. The V gene's germline CDR1 is SGHRS and CDR2 YFSETQ. CDR3 residues: CASSPRGQAMFEAFF. CDR3 sequence (DNA): TGCGCCAGCAGCCCGAGGGGACAGGCGATGTTTGAAGCTTTCTTT.

This clone has a handful of counts. The CDR3 loop is CAWSSGVYGYTF. As DNA, the CDR3 is TGTGCCTGGAGTTCGGGGGTCTATGGCTACACCTTC. V and J are TRBV30 and TRBJ1-2; D is perhaps TRBD1 (5 bases). V lost 2 bases and J 4 bases, leaving 8 bases between the germline ends. The CDR3 loop spans 12 amino acids. CDR1 and CDR2 (germline): GTSNPN, SVGIG (reference sequence).

This rearrangement joins TRBV6-5 to TRBJ1-1; 7 bases line up with TRBD1. The germline CDR1 and CDR2 sequences are MNHEY and SVGAGI. The CDR3 contains 12 residues. The junction had 4 bases not matched to a gene; V was cut back by 7 bases and J by 5 bases. The CDR3 sequence is CASKLQGTEAFF. CDR3 coding DNA: TGTGCCAGCAAACTACAGGGGACTGAAGCTTTCTTT.

This clone was observed many times. The chain carries TRBV30 and TRBJ1-1; 8 positions match TRBD1. V shed 3 bases, J shed 9 bases, and the junction held 3 bases outside the gene matches. This CDR3 is 11 amino acids long. Looked up from germline, CDR1 is GTSNPN and CDR2 is SVGIG (reference sequence). CDR3 nucleotide sequence: TGTGCCTGGAGGACAGGGGTGCAAGCTTTCTTT. Translating gives CAWRTGVQAFF.

The genes are TRBV5-1 and TRBJ1-2; maybe TRBD1 (5 bases). The CDR3 spans 12 residues. The germline V gene encodes CDR1 SGHRS and CDR2 YFSETQ. Between the trimmed V and J ends, which lost 4 bases and 5 bases, there was a span of 9 bases. In nucleotides, the CDR3 is TGCGCCAGCAGCACCGACAGATATGGCTACACCTTC. Translated: CASSTDRYGYTF.

This clone was seen more than once but under ten times. The chain employs TRBV5-1 and TRBJ2-7, with 7 bases matching TRBD1. The germline V gene has CDR1 SGHRS and CDR2 YFSETQ. This CDR3 is 15 amino acids long. Trimming removed 4 bases from V and 5 bases from J; junction bases left unmatched: 12. CDR3 sequence reads: CASSQTGVPPHEQYF. Written as DNA, the CDR3 is TGCGCCAGCAGCCAAACAGGGGTCCCCCCCCACGAGCAGTACTTC.

This clone appeared a few times. This rearrangement joins TRBV5-1 to TRBJ2-7; no definite D call. Germline CDR1 reads SGHRS; CDR2 reads YFSETQ. The CDR3 is 11 amino acids. Trimming left V 0 bases short and J 6 bases short, with 4 bases between. The CDR3 DNA follows: TGCGCCAGCAGCTTGGTCGGCGAGCAGTACTTC. This codes for CASSLVGEQYF.

The chain joins TRBV18 to TRBJ1-1; D not certain. The CDR3 covers 16 residues. Trimming removed 3 bases at V and 1 base at J, with 15 bases between. Looked up from germline, CDR1 is KGHSH and CDR2 is LQKENI. CDR3 region: CASSPDGRTENTEAFF. In DNA, the CDR3 is TGTGCCAGCTCACCTGACGGGAGGACGGAGAACACTGAAGCTTTCTTT.

The chain has TRBV6-7 and TRBJ2-7; no clear D gene. TRBV6-7 has ORF status, its function being uncertain. This CDR3 has 11 amino acids. Trimming took 7 bases from V and 5 from J, leaving 9 bases between them. The CDR3 DNA reads as TGTGCCAGCATAAGTCCGGACGAGCAGTACTTC. It translates to CASISPDEQYF.

In nucleotides, the CDR3 is TGTGCCAGCACCTCCGGGGACAGGCCACAGCAGCCCCAGCATTTT. It encodes CASTSGDRPQQPQHF. This rearrangement joins TRBV7-2 to TRBJ1-5; TRBD1 aligns across 8 bases. From germline, CDR1 is SGHTA and CDR2 FQGNSA. This CDR3 spans 15 amino acids. After removal of 7 bases from V and 7 bases from J, the junction contained 12 bases not matched to a gene.

The gene calls are TRBV27 and TRBJ1-5; TRBD1 matches at 7 bases. This CDR3 spans 16 amino acids. The V gene end was trimmed by 4 bases and the J gene end by 2 bases; junction bases not matched to a gene: 8. Germline V gene sequence: CDR1 MNHEY, CDR2 SMNVEV (reference sequence). The CDR3 protein is CASSSHIGQGNQPQHF. The CDR3, as DNA: TGTGCCAGCAGTTCACACATCGGACAGGGCAATCAGCCCCAGCATTTT.

This clone was seen a handful of times. The V call is TRBV9, the J call TRBJ2-3, with D possibly TRBD1 on 8 matching bases. This CDR3 comprises 18 residues. Trimming took 0 bases from V and 3 from J, leaving 20 bases between them. The germline V gene has CDR1 SGDLS and CDR2 YYNGEE. CDR3 DNA: TGTGCCAGCAGCGTAGACACCCCTACAGGGGGACTAACAGATACGCAGTATTTT. Its translation: CASSVDTPTGGLTDTQYF.

The chain joins TRBV7-6 to TRBJ2-7; 7 bases match TRBD1. This CDR3 has 16 residues. The germline V gene encodes CDR1 SGHVS and CDR2 FNYEAQ. Trimming at V came to 0 bases and at J to 0 bases, leaving 5 bases not matched to a gene. The CDR3 sequence: CASSLAGTASSYEQYF. The CDR3 region has the DNA TGTGCCAGCAGCTTAGCGGGGACAGCGAGCTCCTACGAGCAGTACTTC.

This clone was observed many times. V is TRBV5-4 and J is TRBJ2-7, with TRBD2 matching 11 bases. This CDR3 contains 16 residues. With V trimmed by 3 bases and J by 2 bases, 7 bases remained unmatched. The germline V gene encodes CDR1 SGHNT and CDR2 YYREEE (reference sequence). CDR3 sequence: CASSSRASGGTYEQYF. The CDR3 DNA reads as TGTGCCAGCAGCTCACGGGCTAGCGGGGGGACCTACGAGCAGTACTTC.

This clone was seen only a few times. The V call is TRBV14, the J call TRBJ2-7; TRBD2 matches 8 bases. The CDR3 is made up of 15 amino acids. Germline V gives CDR1 SGHDN, CDR2 FVKESK. J was trimmed by 2 bases and V by 1 base; bases with no gene match: 4. The chain's CDR3 is CASSQVPAGAYEQYF. As DNA, the CDR3 is TGTGCCAGCAGCCAAGTCCCAGCGGGAGCCTACGAGCAGTACTTC.

This clone was recorded a few times. CDR3 bases: TGTGCCAGCACGGGGTGGGCAGAAAACACCGGGGAGCTGTTTTTT. Amino acid sequence: CASTGWAENTGELFF. The chain joins TRBV2 to TRBJ2-2; D may be TRBD2 (5 bases). Germline CDR1 and CDR2: SNHLY and FYNNEI. V was cut by 7 bases and J by 2 bases, with 14 bases left in between. The CDR3 is 15 residues long.

This clone appeared a few times. The chain couples TRBV11-2 to TRBJ1-3; possibly TRBD1 for D (6 bases). V lost 3 bases, J lost 0 bases, and 12 bases lay in between. The CDR3 length is 16 residues. Germline CDR1 reads SGHAT; CDR2 reads FQNNGV. The CDR3 nucleotides read TGTGCCAGCAGCTTTACGGACAGTAACTCTGGAAACACCATATATTTT. Translation gives CASSFTDSNSGNTIYF.

The chain recombines TRBV5-4 with TRBJ1-2; D perhaps matches TRBD1 (6 bases). The CDR3 covers 16 residues. CDR1 is SGHNT, CDR2 YYREEE, per germline (reference sequence). The V gene lost 7 bases and the J gene lost 4 bases, with 23 bases spanning the gap. In DNA, the CDR3 is TGTGCCAGCCAGCTTAGGGTGGACAGCGCTAGCTATGGCTACACCTTC. Translated, it gives CASQLRVDSASYGYTF.

A few counts support this clone. V and J are TRBV13 and TRBJ2-1; 9 bases map to TRBD2. The CDR3 runs to 16 residues. The germline CDR1 and CDR2 sequences are PRHDT and FYEKMQ (reference sequence). With 5 bases clipped from V and 5 bases from J, the junction kept 10 bases outside the gene matches. The chain's CDR3 is CASSGGWKREDNEQFF. The CDR3 nucleotides read TGTGCCAGCAGCGGGGGCTGGAAGCGGGAGGACAATGAGCAGTTCTTC. The whole variable domain, remainder taken from reference TRBV13 and TRBJ2-1, is AAGVIQSPRHLIKEKRETATLKCYPIPRHDTVYWYQQGPGQDPQFLISFYEKMQSDKGSIPDRFSAQQFSDYHSELNMSSLELGDSALYFCASSGGWKREDNEQFFGPGTRLTVL.

The chain employs TRBV11-2 and TRBJ1-2; D is perhaps TRBD1 (5 bases). There are 15 residues in the CDR3. The ends were cut back, 5 bases at V and 3 bases at J, with 16 bases in the middle. Per the germline V gene, CDR1 is SGHAT and CDR2 is FQNNGV. The chain's CDR3 is CASSPGQGGDYGYTF. The CDR3 nucleotides are TGTGCCAGCAGCCCAGGGCAGGGAGGAGACTATGGCTACACCTTC.

This clone was recorded a few times. This chain uses TRBV28 with TRBJ2-5; the match to TRBD1 covers 9 bases. CDR1 is MDHEN and CDR2 is SYDVKM in the germline V gene. The trim removed 2 bases at V and 5 bases at J, leaving 9 bases unmatched. This CDR3 contains 16 residues. CDR3 sequence (DNA): TGTGCCAGCAGTTTACCGGGACAGGGTGTTTCCGAGACCCAGTACTTC. It translates to CASSLPGQGVSETQYF.

This clone has a handful of counts. V is TRBV18 and J is TRBJ2-4, with 10 nucleotides matching TRBD1. Germline V gene data show CDR1 as KGHSH and CDR2 as LQKENI. J was trimmed by 6 bases and V by 1 base; bases with no gene match: 9. The CDR3 is made up of 17 amino acids. The CDR3 sequence: CASSPLILGDRGNIQYF. DNA for the CDR3: TGTGCCAGCTCACCACTCATCCTGGGGGACAGGGGAAACATTCAGTACTTC.

This clone was picked up a small number of times. This chain connects TRBV18 to TRBJ2-1; TRBD2 aligns across 8 bases. CDR1 and CDR2 from the germline V gene are KGHSH and LQKENI. Trimming took 0 bases from V and 6 from J; bases not matched to a gene: 7. This CDR3 has 16 residues. In nucleotides, the CDR3 is TGTGCCAGCTCACCACCGCTACTAGCGGTGATCAATGAGCAGTTCTTC. Its protein product is CASSPPLLAVINEQFF.

The chain links TRBV4-2 to TRBJ1-1; D remains ambiguous. Germline V gene lookup returns CDR1 LGHNA and CDR2 YNFKEQ. The length of the CDR3 is 17 residues. The V end lost 2 bases, the J end lost 0 bases, and 16 bases lay between the germline ends. CDR3 residues: CASSQPREGTMNTEAFF. CDR3 bases: TGTGCCAGCAGCCAACCCCGAGAGGGCACGATGAACACTGAAGCTTTCTTT.

The chain couples TRBV11-3 to TRBJ1-1; no definite D call. In germline, CDR1 is SGHNT, CDR2 YENEEA. The CDR3 has 14 residues. V lost 0 bases to trimming and J lost 6 bases, with 11 bases between them. CDR3 loop: CASSLDGSNAEAFF. CDR3 bases: TGTGCCAGCAGCTTAGATGGTTCTAACGCTGAAGCTTTCTTT.

This clone turned up a few times. This rearrangement joins TRBV5-1 to TRBJ2-2; 11 nucleotides match TRBD1. Germline CDR1 reads SGHRS; CDR2 reads YFSETQ. The CDR3 spans 15 residues. J gave up 5 bases and V 3 bases, and 3 bases lay outside the gene matches. In nucleotides, the CDR3 is TGCGCCAGCAGCTCCGGACAGGGGGCAACCGGGGAGCTGTTTTTT. Translation gives CASSSGQGATGELFF.

The V gene is TRBV14, the J gene TRBJ1-1, with D possibly TRBD1 on 5 matching bases. Trimming took 1 base from V and 6 from J, leaving 12 bases between them. In germline, CDR1 is SGHDN, CDR2 FVKESK. The CDR3 runs 14 residues. The CDR3 spells CASSQGGGVAEAFF. CDR3 sequence (DNA): TGTGCCAGCAGCCAAGGGGGCGGGGTCGCTGAAGCTTTCTTT.

This clone was seen a handful of times. The chain couples TRBV2 to TRBJ2-3; 14 bases align to TRBD2. The V segment lost 3 bases and the J segment 8 bases; nucleotides outside the gene matches: 7. Germline V CDR1 and CDR2: SNHLY, FYNNEI. The CDR3 consists of 16 residues. CDR3 nucleotides: TGTGCCAGCAGTGACGGACTAGCGGGAGGCACTGTTACGCAGTATTTT. Its translation: CASSDGLAGGTVTQYF.

This clone was found many times. J is TRBJ2-5 and V is TRBV29-1; 11 bases agree with TRBD2. The CDR3 is made up of 13 amino acids. J gave up 5 bases and V 4 bases, and 3 bases lay outside the gene matches. Germline loops: CDR1 SQVTM, CDR2 ANQGSEA. The CDR3 protein is CSVVLAGVETQYF. In DNA, the CDR3 is TGCAGCGTTGTACTAGCGGGAGTTGAGACCCAGTACTTC.

This chain joins TRBV7-2 and TRBJ2-1; D not certain. Trimming cost V 5 bases and J 2 bases, with 10 bases left between them. The V gene's germline CDR1 is SGHTA and CDR2 FQGNSA. The CDR3 loop spans 14 amino acids. CDR3 sequence: CASSLTRTYNEQFF. Here the CDR3 DNA reads TGTGCCAGCAGCCTCACTCGAACCTACAATGAGCAGTTCTTC.